The 23 T cell receptor beta chains below were found in one sample sequenced in a study of blood T cell repertoires in COVID-19. Some clones are missing from TCRdb's copy, which holds only in-frame ones; the method was immunoSEQ multiplex PCR. The sample lists around 280,000 clones, 70% to 90% occurring once. The sequenced sample consisted of peripheral blood. These receptors were collected from a woman aged 50 to 60 with active or convalescent COVID-19.

This clone was seen only once. The chain recombines TRBV4-2 with TRBJ2-2; the match to TRBD2 covers 8 bases. The CDR3 is made up of 17 amino acids. Looked up from germline, CDR1 is LGHNA and CDR2 is YNFKEQ. Unmatched junction bases numbered 6, after V lost 3 bases and J lost 0 bases. The CDR3 DNA reads as TGTGCCAGCAGCCAGTCCTTAGCGGGGACGAACACCGGGGAGCTGTTTTTT. Its translation is CASSQSLAGTNTGELFF.

This clone was counted a few times. The DNA for the CDR3 is TGTGCCAGTAGTCCCTTAGATCAGCCCCAGCATTTT. Protein: CASSPLDQPQHF. This chain connects TRBV19 to TRBJ1-5; unclear D gene. CDR3 length: 12 residues. Trimming shortened V by 5 bases and J by 5 bases, and 7 bases separated the two germline ends. Per germline, CDR1 LNHDA and CDR2 SQIVND (reference sequence). Full variable domain (missing parts from reference TRBV19 and TRBJ1-5): DGGITQSPKYLFRKEGQNVTLSCEQNLNHDAMYWYRQDPGQGLRLIYYSQIVNDFQKGDIAEGYSVSREKKESFPLTVTSAQKNPTAFYLCASSPLDQPQHFGDGTRLSIL.

The chain is built from TRBV24-1 and TRBJ2-5, with a possible D match to TRBD2 (6 bases). Germline assignment: CDR1 KGHDR and CDR2 SFDVKD. V was pared by 3 bases and J by 5 bases, with 15 bases between. The length of the CDR3 is 15 residues. The CDR3 protein is CATSDPRAGGETQYF. DNA for the CDR3: TGTGCCACCAGTGATCCCCGAGCGGGTGGGGAGACCCAGTACTTC.

The chain employs TRBV19 and TRBJ2-1; TRBD2 aligns across 10 bases. CDR1 is LNHDA, CDR2 SQIVND, per germline (reference sequence). V trimming: 7 bases; J trimming: 0 bases; junction bases outside the gene matches: 3. This CDR3 region has 15 residues. The CDR3 nucleotides read TGTGCCAGTAAATCTAGCGGGAGCTCCTACAATGAGCAGTTCTTC. Translated: CASKSSGSSYNEQFF.

The rearrangement links TRBV14 to TRBJ1-1; 12 nucleotides align to TRBD1. With 5 bases clipped from V and 5 bases from J, the junction kept 6 bases outside the gene matches. This CDR3 has 15 residues. CDR1 is SGHDN, CDR2 FVKESK, per germline. CDR3 coding DNA: TGTGCCAGCAGCTCCGGGACAGGGGGCCGAACTGAAGCTTTCTTT. Amino acids: CASSSGTGGRTEAFF.

J is TRBJ2-3 and V is TRBV5-1; TRBD1 is a possible D gene (5 bases). The CDR3 runs 16 residues. With 0 bases removed from V and 2 bases from J, the gap between germline ends came to 13 bases. CDR1 SGHRS and CDR2 YFSETQ come from the germline V gene. CDR3 sequence reads: CASSLGSGIVTDTQYF. CDR3 nucleotide sequence: TGCGCCAGCAGCTTGGGCTCAGGGATAGTCACAGATACGCAGTATTTT.

This clone came up once. The chain recombines TRBV18 with TRBJ1-1; D might be TRBD1 (6 bases). The germline V gene encodes CDR1 KGHSH and CDR2 LQKENI. CDR3 length: 14 amino acids. V was clipped by 3 bases and J by 4 bases, with 12 bases between them. The CDR3: CASSPALGGTEAFF. CDR3 coding DNA: TGTGCCAGCTCACCCGCATTAGGGGGCACTGAAGCTTTCTTT.

The rearrangement uses TRBV5-1 and TRBJ1-2; TRBD1 aligns across 8 bases. V was pared by 7 bases and J by 2 bases, with 7 bases of the junction left unmatched. The CDR3 runs to 14 residues. Germline CDR1 is SGHRS and CDR2 is YFSETQ. CDR3 sequence reads: CASHDRGRNYGYTF. The CDR3 DNA follows: TGCGCCAGCCACGACAGGGGAAGGAACTATGGCTACACCTTC.

V usage is TRBV3-1 (or the pseudogene TRBV3-2) and J usage is TRBJ1-2; possibly TRBD1 for D (6 bases). This CDR3 spans 16 amino acids. The germline V gene encodes CDR1 LGHDT and CDR2 YNNKEL (reference sequence). V lost 1 base, J lost 7 bases, and 19 bases lay in between. CDR3 residues: CASSQVHRASGRGYTF. CDR3 nucleotides: TGTGCCAGCAGCCAAGTCCACAGGGCATCAGGTCGTGGCTACACCTTC.

A note on this clone: It may be a read error: a sequence one base away is much more abundant. Other DNA sequences of this sample code for an identical CDR3. The chain is built from TRBV5-1 and TRBJ1-2, with D tentatively TRBD1 (6 bases). V was shortened by 4 bases and J by 4 bases, with 20 bases between the two germline ends. Germline values: CDR1 SGHRS, CDR2 YFSETQ. This CDR3 is 16 amino acids long. Here the CDR3 reads CASSLRGGRLGYGYTF. The CDR3 DNA sequence: TGCGCCAGCAGCCTTCGGGGGGGGCGCTTGGGCTATGGCTACACCTTC.

The gene calls are TRBV5-4 and TRBJ2-1; 15 bases agree with TRBD2. J was trimmed by 8 bases and V by 4 bases; bases with no gene match: 7. The CDR3 contains 16 residues. Germline V gives CDR1 SGHNT, CDR2 YYREEE (reference sequence). CDR3 residues: CASSGKGLAGGYEQFF. The CDR3 nucleotides read TGTGCCAGCAGCGGGAAGGGACTAGCGGGAGGCTATGAGCAGTTCTTC.

J is TRBJ2-7 and V is TRBV19, with 9 bases identical to TRBD1. Unmatched junction bases numbered 14, after V lost 5 bases and J lost 6 bases. This CDR3 has 16 amino acids. CDR1 is LNHDA and CDR2 is SQIVND in the germline V gene (reference sequence). This CDR3 reads CASSLFRGQGSSEQYF. CDR3 nucleotides: TGTGCCAGTAGTCTCTTCAGGGGACAGGGCTCGTCCGAGCAGTACTTC.

V is TRBV15 and J is TRBJ1-2; D is possibly TRBD1 (5 bases). The CDR3 has 14 amino acids. Germline values: CDR1 LNHNV, CDR2 YYDKDF (reference sequence). V lost 0 bases, J lost 4 bases, and 9 bases lay in between. Written as DNA, the CDR3 is TGTGCCACCAGCAGAGATCTGGGACTCTATGGCTACACCTTC. Its translation: CATSRDLGLYGYTF. The whole variable domain, remainder taken from reference TRBV15 and TRBJ1-2, is DAMVIQNPRYQVTQFGKPVTLSCSQTLNHNVMYWYQQKSSQAPKLLFHYYDKDFNNEADTPDNFQSRRPNTSFCFLDIRSPGLGDTAMYLCATSRDLGLYGYTFGSGTRLTVV.

The J gene is TRBJ1-5, the V gene TRBV21-1; TRBD1, the D gene given by the table, was not confirmed from the DNA. TRBV21-1 counts as a pseudogene. This CDR3 spans 15 amino acids. CDR3 in DNA: TGTGCCAGCAGCAAAGGACACCGTCGCAATCAGCCCCAGCATTTT. This codes for CASSKGHRRNQPQHF.

The genes are TRBV27 and TRBJ2-7, with a tentative D call TRBD1 (5 bases). The CDR3 extends over 14 amino acids. V lost 5 bases, J lost 1 base, and 12 bases lay in between. CDR1 MNHEY and CDR2 SMNVEV come from the germline V gene (reference sequence). The CDR3 loop reads CASSTRTLSYEQYF. The CDR3 DNA is TGTGCCAGCAGTACCAGGACACTATCCTACGAGCAGTACTTC.

V gene TRBV19 combines with J gene TRBJ1-1, with D possibly TRBD1 on 5 matching bases. V lost 6 bases, J lost 3 bases, and 26 bases lay in between. Germline values: CDR1 LNHDA, CDR2 SQIVND (reference sequence). The CDR3 contains 18 residues. CDR3 amino acids: CASRTSRASGIGDTEAFF. The CDR3 DNA reads as TGTGCCAGTAGAACTTCCCGCGCTTCAGGGATTGGTGACACTGAAGCTTTCTTT.

This chain connects TRBV21-1 to TRBJ2-5; TRBD1 is the table's D call, not checked against the DNA. TRBV21-1 is described as a pseudogene. The CDR3 totals 15 residues. The chain's CDR3 is CASRAGQGGVETQYF. CDR3 nucleotide sequence: TGTGCCAGCAGGGCGGGACAGGGAGGAGTAGAGACCCAGTACTTC.

J is TRBJ2-7 and V is TRBV7-9; 10 positions agree with TRBD2. This CDR3 comprises 13 residues. Germline V gives CDR1 SEHNR, CDR2 FQNEAQ (reference sequence). V shed 7 bases and J 3 bases; nucleotides not matched to a gene: 3. CDR3 sequence: CASTAGGIYEQYF. For the CDR3, the DNA is TGTGCCAGCACAGCGGGAGGGATCTACGAGCAGTACTTC.

The V and J genes are TRBV19 and TRBJ2-6; a weak D match, TRBD1 (6 bases). The germline CDR1 and CDR2 sequences are LNHDA and SQIVND (reference sequence). Trimming took 5 bases from V and 1 from J, leaving 9 bases between them. The CDR3 loop spans 15 amino acids. The CDR3 DNA follows: TGTGCCAGTAGTCTCGGACAGTCTGGGGCCAACGTCCTGACTTTC. Protein sequence: CASSLGQSGANVLTF.

The table lists this clone with a count of one. The V and J genes are TRBV28 and TRBJ2-7, with TRBD2 identical over 7 bases. Germline V gives CDR1 MDHEN, CDR2 SYDVKM. Losses at the gene ends were 5 bases for V and 3 bases for J; bases not matched to a gene: 1. The CDR3 consists of 12 residues. CDR3 protein: CASSGGGYEQYF. In DNA, the CDR3 is TGTGCCAGCAGTGGGGGGGGCTACGAGCAGTACTTC.

The chain has TRBV7-9 and TRBJ1-6; 9 bases match TRBD1. The CDR3 sequence is 18 residues long. Trimming cost V 5 bases and J 0 bases; bases outside gene matches: 8. The germline V gene encodes CDR1 SEHNR and CDR2 FQNEAQ (reference sequence). The CDR3 region is CASSPSGTGFSYNSPLHF. DNA for the CDR3: TGTGCCAGCAGCCCATCCGGGACAGGGTTCTCCTATAATTCACCCCTCCACTTT. The full variable domain, its missing parts supplied by reference TRBV7-9 and TRBJ1-6, is DTGVSQNPRHKITKRGQNVTFRCDPISEHNRLYWYRQTLGQGPEFLTYFQNEAQLEKSRLLSDRFSAERPKGSFSTLEIQRTEQGDSAMYLCASSPSGTGFSYNSPLHFGNGTRLTVT.

This clone was found a few times. The chain employs TRBV6-4 and TRBJ1-1; D gene ambiguous. Germline V lookup: CDR1 MRHNA, CDR2 SNTAGT. The V gene lost 5 bases and the J gene lost 1 base, with 8 bases spanning the gap. This CDR3 has 13 amino acids. CDR3 DNA sequence: TGTGCCAGCAGTACGGAGGAGAACACTGAAGCTTTCTTT. It codes for CASSTEENTEAFF.

This clone was observed many times. The chain joins TRBV4-1 to TRBJ1-4; D is uncertain. With 4 bases removed from V and 1 base from J, the gap between germline ends came to 16 bases. Germline V lookup: CDR1 MGHRA, CDR2 YSYEKL. This CDR3 contains 17 residues. The CDR3 DNA reads TGCGCCAGCAGCCCCCTCTTTGGGCAGATAACTAATGAAAAACTGTTTTTT. Amino acids: CASSPLFGQITNEKLFF.